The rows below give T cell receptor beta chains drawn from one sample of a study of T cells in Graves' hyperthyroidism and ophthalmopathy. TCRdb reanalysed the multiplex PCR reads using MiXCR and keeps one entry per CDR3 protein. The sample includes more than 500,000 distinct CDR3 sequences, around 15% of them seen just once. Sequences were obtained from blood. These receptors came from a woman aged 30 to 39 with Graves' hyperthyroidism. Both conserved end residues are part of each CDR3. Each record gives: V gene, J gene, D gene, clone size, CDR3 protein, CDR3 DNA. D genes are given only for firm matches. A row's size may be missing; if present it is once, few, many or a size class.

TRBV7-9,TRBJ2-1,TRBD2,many,CASSFKRDAFREQFF,TGTGCCAGCAGCTTTAAGCGGGACGCCTTCCGTGAGCAGTTCTTC
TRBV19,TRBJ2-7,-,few,CASSWTDGRGEQYF,TGTGCCAGTAGTTGGACAGACGGTCGAGGGGAGCAGTACTTC
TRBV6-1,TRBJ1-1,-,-,CASNRQQDVTEAFF,TGTGCCAGCAACCGACAGCAGGACGTCACTGAAGCTTTCTTT
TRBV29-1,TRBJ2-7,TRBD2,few,CSVSGSVYEQYF,TGCAGCGTCAGCGGGAGCGTATACGAGCAGTACTTC
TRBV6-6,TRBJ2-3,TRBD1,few,CASSYTGQGNTQYF,TGTGCCAGCAGTTACACGGGACAGGGTAACACGCAGTATTTT
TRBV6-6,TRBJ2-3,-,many,CASSYITLTDTQYF,TGTGCCAGCAGTTACATTACCCTCACAGATACGCAGTATTTT
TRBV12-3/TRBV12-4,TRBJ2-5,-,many,CASSRIQETQYF,TGTGCCAGCAGTCGTATACAAGAGACCCAGTACTTC
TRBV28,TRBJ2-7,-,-,CASKGEGSAYEQYF,TGTGCCAGCAAGGGGGAGGGCTCGGCCTACGAGCAGTACTTC
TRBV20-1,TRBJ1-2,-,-,CSARVPGSTGYTF,TGCAGTGCTAGAGTGCCAGGGAGTACGGGCTACACCTTC
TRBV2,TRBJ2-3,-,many,CASTGSTDTQYF,TGTGCCAGCACCGGAAGCACAGATACGCAGTATTTT
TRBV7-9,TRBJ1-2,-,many,CASSLGDTNYGYTF,TGTGCCAGCAGCTTGGGAGACACCAACTATGGCTACACCTTC
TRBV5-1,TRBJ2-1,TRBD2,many,CASSLVASGRRSPYNEQFF,TGCGCCAGCAGCTTGGTGGCTAGCGGGAGGAGGTCCCCCTACAATGAGCAGTTCTTC
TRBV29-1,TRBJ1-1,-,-,CSVGTGWGMNTEAFF,TGCAGCGTTGGAACCGGGTGGGGGATGAACACTGAAGCTTTCTTT
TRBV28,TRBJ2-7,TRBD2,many,CASSSGLAGGPITYEQYF,TGTGCCAGCAGTTCGGGACTAGCGGGAGGGCCCATAACCTACGAGCAGTACTTC
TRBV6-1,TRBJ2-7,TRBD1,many,CASKTGSSYEQYF,TGTGCCAGCAAGACAGGGAGCTCCTACGAGCAGTACTTC
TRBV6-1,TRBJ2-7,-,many,CASSLQGGSYEQYF,TGTGCCAGCAGTCTACAGGGTGGCTCCTACGAGCAGTACTTC
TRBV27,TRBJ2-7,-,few,CASSSRASNSALYEQYF,TGTGCCAGCAGTTCCCGGGCCTCCAACTCAGCTCTCTACGAGCAGTACTTC
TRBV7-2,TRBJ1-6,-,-,CASSLRPAGGLQYNSPLHF,TGTGCCAGTAGCTTAAGACCTGCCGGGGGACTCCAATATAATTCACCCCTCCACTTT
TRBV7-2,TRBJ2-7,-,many,CASSSSRVEQYF,TGTGCCAGCAGCTCCTCAAGGGTCGAGCAGTACTTC
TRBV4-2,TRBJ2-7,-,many,CASSHSTESYEQYF,TGTGCCAGCAGCCACTCGACAGAGTCCTACGAGCAGTACTTC
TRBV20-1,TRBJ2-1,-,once,CSAPHPAGIGEQFF,TGCAGTGCCCCCCACCCGGCCGGGATAGGTGAGCAGTTCTTC
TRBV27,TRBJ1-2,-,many,CASSSPGVNYGYTF,TGTGCCAGCAGTTCCCCGGGGGTTAACTATGGCTACACCTTC
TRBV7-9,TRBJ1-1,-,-,CASNPPRGAEAFF,TGTGCCAGCAACCCACCCCGGGGGGCTGAAGCTTTCTTT
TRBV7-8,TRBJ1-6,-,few,CASSPDMGRGRSPLHF,TGTGCCAGCAGCCCGGATATGGGCAGAGGGAGGTCACCCCTCCACTTT
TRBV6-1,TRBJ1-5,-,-,CATRGNQPQHF,TGTGCCACTCGCGGCAATCAGCCCCAGCATTTT
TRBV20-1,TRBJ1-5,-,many,CSATLGVGQPQHF,TGCAGTGCTACCTTAGGGGTGGGTCAGCCCCAGCATTTT
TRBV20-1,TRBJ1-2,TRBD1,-,CSALDRDSFYGYTF,TGCAGTGCTTTGGACAGGGATTCGTTCTATGGCTACACCTTC
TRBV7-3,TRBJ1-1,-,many,CASSLIHGNTEAFF,TGTGCCAGCAGCTTAATACATGGGAACACTGAAGCTTTCTTT
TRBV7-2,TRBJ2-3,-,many,CASSLETVTYTDTQYF,TGTGCCAGCAGCTTAGAGACGGTTACCTACACAGATACGCAGTATTTT
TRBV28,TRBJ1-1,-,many,CASSLIPPGPPEAFF,TGTGCCAGCAGTCTTATCCCTCCGGGGCCCCCTGAAGCTTTCTTT
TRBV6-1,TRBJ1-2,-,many,CASSYWDTPRNGYTF,TGTGCCAGCAGTTATTGGGACACCCCAAGGAATGGCTACACCTTC
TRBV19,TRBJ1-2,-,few,CASSIFRQDSGYTF,TGTGCCAGTAGTATTTTTCGACAGGACTCTGGCTACACCTTC
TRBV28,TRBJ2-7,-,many,CASSPRQEKYEQYF,TGTGCCAGCAGTCCCCGACAGGAGAAGTACGAGCAGTACTTC
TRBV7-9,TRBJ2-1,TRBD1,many,CASSLEGARVRHEQFF,TGTGCCAGCAGCTTAGAGGGGGCGCGGGTCCGCCATGAGCAGTTCTTC
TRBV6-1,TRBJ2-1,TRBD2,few,CATPRGGRAGEQFF,TGTGCCACTCCGCGGGGCGGGAGGGCCGGGGAGCAGTTCTTC
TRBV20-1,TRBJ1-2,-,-,CSARAQGQSDGYTF,TGCAGTGCTAGAGCCCAGGGCCAATCTGATGGCTACACCTTC
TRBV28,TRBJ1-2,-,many,CASSPQYHGYTF,TGTGCCAGCAGTCCACAGTATCATGGCTACACCTTC
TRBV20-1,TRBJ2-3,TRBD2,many,CSARFLSGLAGVTDTQYF,TGCAGTGCTAGATTCTTGTCAGGACTAGCGGGAGTGACAGATACGCAGTATTTT
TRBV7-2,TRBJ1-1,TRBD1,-,CASSSIAKTGTNTEAFF,TGTGCCAGCAGCTCTATAGCAAAGACAGGGACAAACACTGAAGCTTTCTTT
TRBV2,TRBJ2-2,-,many,CASKVGTNTGELFF,TGTGCCAGCAAGGTGGGAACGAACACCGGGGAGCTGTTTTTT
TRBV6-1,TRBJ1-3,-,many,CASSEGGARNTIYF,TGTGCCAGCAGTGAGGGGGGGGCTAGAAACACCATATATTTT
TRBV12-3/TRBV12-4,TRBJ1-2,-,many,CASIPSDGYTF,TGTGCCAGCATCCCTTCAGATGGCTACACCTTC
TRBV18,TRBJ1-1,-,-,CASSQSGGGTEAFF,TGTGCCAGCTCTCAATCTGGGGGCGGTACTGAAGCTTTCTTT
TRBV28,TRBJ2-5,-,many,CASSYGEETQYF,TGTGCCAGCAGTTATGGGGAAGAGACCCAGTACTTC
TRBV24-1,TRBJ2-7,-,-,CATSDVGPSPEQYF,TGTGCCACCAGTGATGTGGGGCCCTCCCCCGAGCAGTACTTC
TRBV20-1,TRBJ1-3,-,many,CSALRLNSGNTIYF,TGCAGTGCTCTAAGACTCAACTCTGGAAACACCATATATTTT
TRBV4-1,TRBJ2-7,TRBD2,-,CASSQELATLYEQYF,TGCGCCAGCAGCCAGGAACTAGCGACCCTCTACGAGCAGTACTTC
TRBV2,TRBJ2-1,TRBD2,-,CASSVPTGLAGGPRSSYNEQFF,TGTGCCAGCAGTGTTCCGACGGGACTAGCGGGAGGGCCGAGGAGCTCCTACAATGAGCAGTTCTTC
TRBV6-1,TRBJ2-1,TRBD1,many,CATGTVVTSEQFF,TGTGCCACCGGGACAGTTGTAACCAGTGAGCAGTTCTTC
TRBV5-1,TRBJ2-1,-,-,CASSFGDKQFF,TGCGCCAGCAGCTTTGGGGACAAGCAGTTCTTC
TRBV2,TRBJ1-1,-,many,CASSTTGRAEAFF,TGTGCCAGCAGTACTACAGGGCGGGCTGAAGCTTTCTTT
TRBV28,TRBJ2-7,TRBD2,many,CASSHSIWAGERDEQYF,TGTGCCAGCAGTCACAGCATATGGGCGGGAGAAAGGGACGAGCAGTACTTC
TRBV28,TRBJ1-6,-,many,CASSSSLDSYNSPLHF,TGTGCCAGCAGTTCCTCCCTCGACTCCTATAATTCACCCCTCCACTTT